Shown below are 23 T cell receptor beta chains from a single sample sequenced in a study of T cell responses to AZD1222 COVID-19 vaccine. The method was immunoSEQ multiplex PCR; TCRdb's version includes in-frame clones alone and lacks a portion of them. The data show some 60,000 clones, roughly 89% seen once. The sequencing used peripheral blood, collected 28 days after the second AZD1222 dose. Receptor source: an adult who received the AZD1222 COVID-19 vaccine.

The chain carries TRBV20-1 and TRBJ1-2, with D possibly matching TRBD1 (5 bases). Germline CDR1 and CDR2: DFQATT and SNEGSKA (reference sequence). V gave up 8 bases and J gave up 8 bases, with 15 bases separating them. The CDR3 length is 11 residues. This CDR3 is CSSLTGDGYTF. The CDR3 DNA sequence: TGCAGTTCACTGACGGGGGACGGCTACACCTTC.

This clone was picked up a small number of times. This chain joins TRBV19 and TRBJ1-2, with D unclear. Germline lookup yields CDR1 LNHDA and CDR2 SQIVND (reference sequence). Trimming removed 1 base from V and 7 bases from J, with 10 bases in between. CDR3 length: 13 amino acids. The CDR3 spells CASSIGAWSGYTF. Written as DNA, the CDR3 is TGTGCCAGTAGTATAGGGGCTTGGTCTGGCTACACCTTC. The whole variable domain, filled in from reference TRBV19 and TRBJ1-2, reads DGGITQSPKYLFRKEGQNVTLSCEQNLNHDAMYWYRQDPGQGLRLIYYSQIVNDFQKGDIAEGYSVSREKKESFPLTVTSAQKNPTAFYLCASSIGAWSGYTFGSGTRLTVV.

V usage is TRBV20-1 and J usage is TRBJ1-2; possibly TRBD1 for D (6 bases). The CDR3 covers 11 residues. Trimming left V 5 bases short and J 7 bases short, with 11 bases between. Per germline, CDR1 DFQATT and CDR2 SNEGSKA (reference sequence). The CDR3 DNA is TGCAGTGCTGCGGGGGCCTCTGGCTACACCTTC. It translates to CSAAGASGYTF.

The CDR3 coding sequence is TGTGCCAGCAGCCTCAGGGGGCTTGGAACTGAAGCTTTCTTT. It yields the protein CASSLRGLGTEAFF. J is TRBJ1-1 and V is TRBV14; 8 bases map to TRBD1. Per germline, CDR1 SGHDN and CDR2 FVKESK. The trim removed 4 bases at V and 5 bases at J, leaving 6 bases unmatched. The CDR3 runs 14 residues.

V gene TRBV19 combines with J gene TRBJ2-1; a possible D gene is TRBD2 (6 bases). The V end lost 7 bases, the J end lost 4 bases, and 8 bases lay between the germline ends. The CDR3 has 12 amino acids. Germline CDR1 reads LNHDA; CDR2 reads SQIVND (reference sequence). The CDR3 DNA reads TGTGCCAGTAAGGAGGGATACAATGAGCAGTTCTTC. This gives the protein CASKEGYNEQFF.

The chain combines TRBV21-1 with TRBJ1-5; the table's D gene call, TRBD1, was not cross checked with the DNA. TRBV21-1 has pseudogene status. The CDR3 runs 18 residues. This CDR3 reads CASSKSIDTTYSNQPQHF. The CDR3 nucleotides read TGTGCCAGCAGCAAAAGCATAGACACCACTTATAGCAATCAGCCCCAGCATTTT.

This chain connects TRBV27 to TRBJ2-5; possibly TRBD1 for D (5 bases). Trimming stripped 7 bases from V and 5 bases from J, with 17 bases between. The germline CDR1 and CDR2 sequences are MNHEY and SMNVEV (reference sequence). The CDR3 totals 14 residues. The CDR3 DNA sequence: TGTGCCAGCAAAGTTGGCCAAGCAGGGGAGACCCAGTACTTC. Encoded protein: CASKVGQAGETQYF.

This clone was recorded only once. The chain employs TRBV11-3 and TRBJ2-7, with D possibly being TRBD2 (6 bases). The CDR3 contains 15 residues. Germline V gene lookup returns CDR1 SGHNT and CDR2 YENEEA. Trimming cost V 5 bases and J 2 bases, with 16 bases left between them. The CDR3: CASSPDGGTTYEQYF. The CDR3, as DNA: TGTGCCAGCAGCCCAGATGGAGGGACGACCTACGAGCAGTACTTC.

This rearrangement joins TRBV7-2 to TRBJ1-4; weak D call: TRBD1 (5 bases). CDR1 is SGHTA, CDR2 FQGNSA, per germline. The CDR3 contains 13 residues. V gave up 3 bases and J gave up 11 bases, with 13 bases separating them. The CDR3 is CASSLVGGEKLFF. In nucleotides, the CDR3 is TGTGCCAGCAGCTTGGTTGGAGGGGAGAAACTGTTTTTT.

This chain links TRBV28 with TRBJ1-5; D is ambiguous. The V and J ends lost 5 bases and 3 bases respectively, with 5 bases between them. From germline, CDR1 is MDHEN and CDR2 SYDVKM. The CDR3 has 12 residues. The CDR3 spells CASSPLNQPQHF. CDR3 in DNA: TGTGCCAGCAGTCCTCTCAATCAGCCCCAGCATTTT.

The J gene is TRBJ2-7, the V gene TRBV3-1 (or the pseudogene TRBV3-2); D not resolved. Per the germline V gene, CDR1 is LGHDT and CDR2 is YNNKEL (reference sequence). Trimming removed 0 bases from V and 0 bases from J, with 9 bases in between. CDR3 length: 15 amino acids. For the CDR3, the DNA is TGTGCCAGCAGCCAAGATACATCTCACTCCTACGAGCAGTACTTC. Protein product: CASSQDTSHSYEQYF.

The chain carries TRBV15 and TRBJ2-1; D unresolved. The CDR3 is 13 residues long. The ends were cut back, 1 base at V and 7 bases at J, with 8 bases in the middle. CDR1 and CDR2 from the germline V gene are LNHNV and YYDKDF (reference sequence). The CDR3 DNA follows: TGTGCCACCAGCAGAGTCGGGTTTAATGAGCAGTTCTTC. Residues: CATSRVGFNEQFF.

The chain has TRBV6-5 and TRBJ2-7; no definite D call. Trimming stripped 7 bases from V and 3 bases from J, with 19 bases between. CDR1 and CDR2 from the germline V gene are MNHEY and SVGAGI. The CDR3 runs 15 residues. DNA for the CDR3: TGTGCCAGCAATCCCGGGTCCTTGAATGACTACGAGCAGTACTTC. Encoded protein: CASNPGSLNDYEQYF.

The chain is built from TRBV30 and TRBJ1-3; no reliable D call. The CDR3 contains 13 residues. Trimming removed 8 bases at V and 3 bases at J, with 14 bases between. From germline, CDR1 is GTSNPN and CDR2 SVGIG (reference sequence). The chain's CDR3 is CAALPALGNTIYF. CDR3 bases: TGTGCCGCCTTACCCGCCCTTGGAAACACCATATATTTT.

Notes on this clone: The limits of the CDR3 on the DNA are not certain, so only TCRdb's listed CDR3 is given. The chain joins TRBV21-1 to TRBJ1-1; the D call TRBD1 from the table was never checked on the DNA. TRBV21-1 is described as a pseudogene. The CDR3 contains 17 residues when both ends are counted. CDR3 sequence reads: CASSKVATGTENTEAFF.

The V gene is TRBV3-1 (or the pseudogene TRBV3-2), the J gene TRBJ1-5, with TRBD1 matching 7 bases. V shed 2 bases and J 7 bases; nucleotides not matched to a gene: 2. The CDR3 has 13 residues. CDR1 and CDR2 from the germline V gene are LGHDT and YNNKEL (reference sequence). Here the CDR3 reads CASSQYRGQPQHF. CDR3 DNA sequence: TGTGCCAGCAGCCAATACAGGGGCCAGCCCCAGCATTTT.

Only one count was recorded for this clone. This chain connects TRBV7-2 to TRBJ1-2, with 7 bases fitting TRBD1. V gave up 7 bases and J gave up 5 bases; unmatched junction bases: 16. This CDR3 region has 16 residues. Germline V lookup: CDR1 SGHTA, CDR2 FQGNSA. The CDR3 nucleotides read TGTGCCAGCACCTCAGGGGGGAGATCCTTCCAATATGGCTACACCTTC. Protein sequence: CASTSGGRSFQYGYTF.

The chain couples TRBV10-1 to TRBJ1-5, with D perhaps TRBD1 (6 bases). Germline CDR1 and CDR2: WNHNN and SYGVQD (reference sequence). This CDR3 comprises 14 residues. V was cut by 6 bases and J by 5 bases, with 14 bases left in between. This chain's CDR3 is CASSRGSTHQPQHF. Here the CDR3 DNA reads TGCGCCAGCAGCAGGGGAAGTACCCATCAGCCCCAGCATTTT.

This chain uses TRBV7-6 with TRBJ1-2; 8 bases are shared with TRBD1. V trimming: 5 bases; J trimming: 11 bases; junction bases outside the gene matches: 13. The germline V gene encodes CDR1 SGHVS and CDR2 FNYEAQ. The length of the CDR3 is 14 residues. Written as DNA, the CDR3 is TGTGCCAGCAGCCCCCCGGCAGGGGGCGAGGTGTACACCTTC. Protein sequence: CASSPPAGGEVYTF.

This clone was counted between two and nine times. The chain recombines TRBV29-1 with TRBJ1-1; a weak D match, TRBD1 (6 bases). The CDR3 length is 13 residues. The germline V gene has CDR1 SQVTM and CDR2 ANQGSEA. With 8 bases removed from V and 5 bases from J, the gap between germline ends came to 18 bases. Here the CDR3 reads CSSRYRDLTEAFF. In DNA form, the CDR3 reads TGCAGCTCTCGATACAGGGATTTGACTGAAGCTTTCTTT.

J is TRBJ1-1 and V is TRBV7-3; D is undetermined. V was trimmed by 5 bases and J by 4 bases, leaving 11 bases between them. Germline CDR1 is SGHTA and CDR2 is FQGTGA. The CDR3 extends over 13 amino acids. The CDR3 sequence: CASSPSSATEAFF. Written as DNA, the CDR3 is TGTGCCAGCAGCCCAAGCTCGGCCACTGAAGCTTTCTTT. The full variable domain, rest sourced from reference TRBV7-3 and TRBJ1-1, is GAGVSQTPSNKVTEKGKYVELRCDPISGHTALYWYRQSLGQGPEFLIYFQGTGAADDSGLPNDRFFAVRPEGSVSTLKIQRTERGDSAVYLCASSPSSATEAFFGQGTRLTVV.

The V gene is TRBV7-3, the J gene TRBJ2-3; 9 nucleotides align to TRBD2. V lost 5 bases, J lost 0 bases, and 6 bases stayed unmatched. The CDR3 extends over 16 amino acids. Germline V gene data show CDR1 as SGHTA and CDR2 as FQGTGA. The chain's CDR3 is CASSIGAGGSTDTQYF. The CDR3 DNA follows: TGTGCCAGCAGCATAGGAGCGGGGGGCAGCACAGATACGCAGTATTTT.

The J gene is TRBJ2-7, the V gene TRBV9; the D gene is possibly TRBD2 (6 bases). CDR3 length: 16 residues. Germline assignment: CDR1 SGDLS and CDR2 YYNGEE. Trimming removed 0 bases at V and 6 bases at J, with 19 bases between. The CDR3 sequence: CASSVAIEGAGGEQYF. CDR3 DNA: TGTGCCAGCAGCGTAGCTATAGAGGGAGCGGGTGGCGAGCAGTACTTC.